The source of this TCR beta chain is a study of T cell responses to AZD1222 COVID-19 vaccine. Sequencing used immunoSEQ multiplex PCR; TCRdb keeps in-frame clones, though not all of them. The table lists about 75,000 clones, around 86% of them singletons. A note on this clone: Its antigen remains unidentified.

This CDR3 contains 17 residues. Germline V gene sequence: CDR1 LGHDT, CDR2 YNNKEL (reference sequence). Trimming removed 4 bases from V and 6 bases from J; junction bases left unmatched: 14. Overall study results and limits: Nearly half of spike-specific TCRs reportedly target variant regions that are unmutated in the B.1.351 and B.1.1.7 variants. Seropositive at baseline were only a handful of AZD1222 recipients. Among the donors, most were white British and more were female, and clonal diversity was possibly underestimated. Repertoire sampling was restricted to post-peak T cell response timepoints.

The clonotype originates from an adult who received the AZD1222 COVID-19 vaccine. The chain combines TRBV3-1 (or the pseudogene TRBV3-2) with TRBJ2-3; 9 positions agree with TRBD2. The sample in question was peripheral blood, obtained 28 days after the second AZD1222 dose. The CDR3 DNA reads as TGTGCCAGCAGCCCGGACGGGACTAGCTTTGGGAAGGATACGCAGTATTTT. Protein: CASSPDGTSFGKDTQYF.